This TCR beta chain was found in a study of regulatory T cells in long-lasting Graves disease. General study findings and limits: Comparison showed that persistent patients shared more public clonotypes (over 2,500) than new patients (over 950). Gene preferences differed: TRBV28, TRBJ1-2, TRBJ2-5 in persistent cases. The TCR repertoire of persistent Graves' patients was less diverse than that of newly diagnosed ones.

With iRepertoire HTBI primers and Arm-PCR of CDR3 regions, TCR beta libraries were built. TCRdb recomputed calls from the multiplex PCR reads with MiXCR, one row per CDR3 protein. Found here are approximately 390,000 distinct CDR3 sequences, under 20% of them singletons; the top ten hold around 20%. Stated time point: newly diagnosed GD, antithyroid drugs for less than 3 months. Generation of the TCR library employed RNA extracted from PBMCs. Comment on this clonotype: The antigen is unknown.

Trimming cost V 6 bases and J 1 base; bases outside gene matches: 3. The CDR3 runs to 13 residues. From germline, CDR1 is SGHRS and CDR2 YFSETQ. This same sample was also part of a study on T cells in Graves' hyperthyroidism and ophthalmopathy. That paper states: A patient was excluded if there was uncontrolled infection, other autoimmune disease, pregnancy or lactation.

The chain combines TRBV5-1 with TRBJ1-1; TRBD1 matches at 7 bases. Specimen: peripheral blood mononuclear cells (PBMCs), collected at new diagnosis, from a patient treated with antithyroid drugs. This TCR was sampled from a woman between 18 and 30 years old with Graves disease. CDR3 in amino acids: CASTWTGNTEAFF. CDR3 coding DNA: TGCGCCAGCACCTGGACAGGGAACACTGAAGCTTTCTTT.